This passage covers 5 T cell receptor beta chains from one sample sequenced in a study of blood T cell repertoires in COVID-19. The protocol was immunoSEQ multiplex PCR, while the TCRdb copy is restricted to in-frame clones and leaves out a portion. The sample includes roughly 120,000 clones, about two thirds seen only once; the top ten take 0.7% to 1%. Source material: peripheral blood. Receptors originate from a human donor with acute or convalescent COVID-19. The donor label of this sample is uncertain.

This clone has just one count. This chain connects TRBV21-1 to TRBJ1-1; TRBD1 is the table's D call, not checked against the DNA. TRBV21-1 is listed as a pseudogene. CDR3 length: 13 amino acids. The CDR3 DNA is TGTGCCAGCAGCAAAGGACAGTACACTGAAGCTTTCTTT. Protein product: CASSKGQYTEAFF.

V gene TRBV7-3 combines with J gene TRBJ1-5; no reliable D call. Trimming took off 6 bases at V and 0 bases at J, with 12 bases between the two ends. Germline lookup yields CDR1 SGHTA and CDR2 FQGTGA. The CDR3 consists of 15 residues. The chain's CDR3 is CASRADYDSNQPQHF. As DNA, the CDR3 is TGTGCCAGCAGGGCAGATTACGATAGCAATCAGCCCCAGCATTTT. Looking up the rest from reference TRBV7-3 and TRBJ1-5 gives the full variable domain: GAGVSQTPSNKVTEKGKYVELRCDPISGHTALYWYRQSLGQGPEFLIYFQGTGAADDSGLPNDRFFAVRPEGSVSTLKIQRTERGDSAVYLCASRADYDSNQPQHFGDGTRLSIL.

This rearrangement joins TRBV6-5 to TRBJ2-3; 8 bases agree with TRBD1. CDR3 length equals 13 residues. Germline CDR1 reads MNHEY; CDR2 reads SVGAGI. Germline trimming cut 6 bases from V and 10 bases from J; bases unmatched to any gene: 9. In DNA form, the CDR3 reads TGTGCCAGCAGCTCTAGGCCAGGGGGCGCGCAGTATTTT. The encoded protein is CASSSRPGGAQYF.

The chain uses TRBV27 and TRBJ2-1; 8 nucleotides align to TRBD2. Germline lookup yields CDR1 MNHEY and CDR2 SMNVEV (reference sequence). The V and J ends lost 8 bases and 8 bases, in that order; junction bases with no gene match: 14. CDR3 length: 15 amino acids. The CDR3 loop reads CASRPAGGSRHEQFF. The CDR3 nucleotides are TGTGCCAGCCGACCCGCGGGGGGATCTAGGCATGAGCAGTTCTTC.

A few counts support this clone. V is TRBV6-6 and J is TRBJ1-6; maybe TRBD1 (5 bases). The V gene lost 5 bases and the J gene lost 0 bases, with 14 bases spanning the gap. There are 17 residues in the CDR3. CDR1 and CDR2 from the germline V gene are MNHNY and SVGAGI (reference sequence). The CDR3 coding sequence is TGTGCCAGCAGTCCCAGACAGCAGAGCTCCTATAATTCACCCCTCCACTTT. It yields the protein CASSPRQQSSYNSPLHF.